These 30 T cell receptor beta chains came from one sample sequenced in a study of blood T cell repertoires in COVID-19. TCRdb's table, derived via immunoSEQ multiplex PCR, lists solely in-frame clones and lacks some. The data show approximately 280,000 clones, about 85% seen once. What was sequenced was PBMCs or T cells enriched from blood (not recorded which). These receptor sequences come from a woman aged 45-59 years who had recovered from COVID-19.

The chain recombines TRBV19 with TRBJ1-2; D uncertain. V was pared by 2 bases and J by 2 bases, with 6 bases between. Per the germline V gene, CDR1 is LNHDA and CDR2 is SQIVND (reference sequence). This CDR3 is 13 amino acids long. The CDR3 DNA is TGTGCCAGTAGTATATTACAGAACTATGGCTACACCTTC. This gives the protein CASSILQNYGYTF. The full variable domain, rest sourced from reference TRBV19 and TRBJ1-2, is DGGITQSPKYLFRKEGQNVTLSCEQNLNHDAMYWYRQDPGQGLRLIYYSQIVNDFQKGDIAEGYSVSREKKESFPLTVTSAQKNPTAFYLCASSILQNYGYTFGSGTRLTVV.

The chain uses TRBV27 and TRBJ2-1; 13 bases map to TRBD2. J gave up 8 bases and V 5 bases, and 6 bases lay outside the gene matches. The CDR3 is 15 residues long. From germline, CDR1 is MNHEY and CDR2 SMNVEV (reference sequence). The CDR3 bases are TGTGCCAGCAGTCGGACTAGCGGGAGTGGCTATGAGCAGTTCTTC. Its protein is CASSRTSGSGYEQFF.

The CDR3 coding sequence is TGTGCCAGCTCACCACCAGGGGGCTACAATGAGCAGTTCTTC. As protein: CASSPPGGYNEQFF. V is TRBV18 and J is TRBJ2-1, with a weak D call TRBD1 (6 bases). Germline CDR1 is KGHSH and CDR2 is LQKENI. The V end lost 0 bases, the J end lost 3 bases, and 6 bases lay between the germline ends. This CDR3 contains 14 residues.

This clone came up a few times. The rearrangement joins TRBV11-3 to TRBJ1-1; possible D gene TRBD1, 6 bases. Germline CDR1 SGHNT, CDR2 YENEEA. The CDR3 spans 13 residues. Trimming took off 1 base at V and 7 bases at J, with 10 bases between the two ends. CDR3 nucleotide sequence: TGTGCCAGCAGCTTAGGTGGACAGAGTGAAGCTTTCTTT. It yields the protein CASSLGGQSEAFF.

The chain has TRBV6-6 and TRBJ2-3; 10 nucleotides match TRBD2. The CDR3 length is 18 residues. J gave up 0 bases and V 5 bases, and 11 bases lay outside the gene matches. Per the germline V gene, CDR1 is MNHNY and CDR2 is SVGAGI (reference sequence). Here the CDR3 reads CASSLAGVPSVSTDTQYF. The CDR3 DNA sequence: TGTGCCAGCAGTCTAGCGGGGGTGCCCTCTGTGAGCACAGATACGCAGTATTTT.

The V and J genes are TRBV2 and TRBJ1-4; TRBD1 agrees at 10 bases. CDR3 length equals 13 residues. V shed 5 bases, J shed 8 bases, and the junction held 2 bases outside the gene matches. Germline lookup yields CDR1 SNHLY and CDR2 FYNNEI. The CDR3, as DNA: TGTGCCAGCAGTCCGACAGGGGGCGAAAAACTGTTTTTT. Translating it yields CASSPTGGEKLFF.

The genes are TRBV19 and TRBJ2-1, with a possible D match to TRBD2 (6 bases). V shed 7 bases and J shed 8 bases, with 15 bases lying between them. The CDR3 contains 13 residues. In germline, CDR1 is LNHDA, CDR2 SQIVND (reference sequence). This CDR3 is CASTRREFDEQFF. CDR3 bases: TGTGCCAGTACGCGACGGGAGTTCGATGAGCAGTTCTTC.

The chain joins TRBV6-2 or TRBV6-3 to TRBJ1-1; D gene ambiguous. Germline V CDR1 and CDR2: MNHEY, SVGEGT. V lost 6 bases and J lost 1, with 9 bases in between. This CDR3 has 13 residues. CDR3 in amino acids: CASSSLSNTEAFF. Here the CDR3 DNA reads TGTGCCAGCAGCTCACTTTCGAACACTGAAGCTTTCTTT.

The rearrangement joins TRBV24-1 to TRBJ2-1; D may be TRBD1 (5 bases). This CDR3 is 13 amino acids long. Trimming pared 4 bases from V and 15 bases from J, leaving 18 bases between. Per the germline V gene, CDR1 is KGHDR and CDR2 is SFDVKD. DNA for the CDR3: TGTGCCACCAGTGAGTCTTCCGACAGTAGGGCGTTCTTC. This translates into CATSESSDSRAFF.

V and J are TRBV5-1 and TRBJ2-7, with 7 bases aligning to TRBD2. The CDR3 consists of 15 residues. The V gene's germline CDR1 is SGHRS and CDR2 YFSETQ. After removal of 7 bases from V and 3 bases from J, the junction contained 13 bases not matched to a gene. The CDR3 region is CASGPMSGAYYEQYF. CDR3 bases: TGCGCCAGCGGGCCGATGAGCGGGGCATACTACGAGCAGTACTTC.

This rearrangement joins TRBV18 to TRBJ1-4; 8 nucleotides agree with TRBD1. This CDR3 region has 14 residues. Germline lookup yields CDR1 KGHSH and CDR2 LQKENI. With V trimmed by 3 bases and J by 6 bases, 3 bases remained unmatched. DNA for the CDR3: TGTGCCAGCTCACCGACAGGGGAGTATGAAAAACTGTTTTTT. This gives the protein CASSPTGEYEKLFF.

This rearrangement joins TRBV5-6 to TRBJ2-7; 7 bases are a match to TRBD1. Germline values: CDR1 SGHDT, CDR2 YYEEEE. This CDR3 has 14 amino acids. V trimming: 7 bases; J trimming: 3 bases; junction bases outside the gene matches: 10. The CDR3 DNA reads TGTGCCAGCCGTCGGACAGGAGATCTCTACGAGCAGTACTTC. Amino acids: CASRRTGDLYEQYF.

The CDR3 nucleotides read TGTGCCAGCAGTTTCAATTCAGGGTATGGCTACACCTTC. Protein: CASSFNSGYGYTF. The chain joins TRBV12-3 or TRBV12-4 to TRBJ1-2; tentative D call: TRBD1 (5 bases). V was cut by 3 bases and J by 5 bases, with 10 bases left in between. CDR3 length: 13 residues.

The chain is built from TRBV6-1 and TRBJ2-3; 13 nucleotides agree with TRBD2. CDR1 and CDR2 from the germline V gene are MNHNS and SASEGT. The CDR3 loop spans 15 amino acids. Unmatched junction bases numbered 3, after V lost 3 bases and J lost 6 bases. CDR3 sequence (DNA): TGTGCCAGCAGTGATACTAGCGGGGGGGCTGATACGCAGTATTTT. Protein sequence: CASSDTSGGADTQYF.

This clone was seen more than once but under ten times. The chain is built from TRBV28 and TRBJ1-5; TRBD1 is a possible D gene (5 bases). Germline V gene lookup returns CDR1 MDHEN and CDR2 SYDVKM. CDR3 size: 13 residues. Trimming took 6 bases from V and 9 from J, leaving 15 bases between them. CDR3 in DNA: TGTGCCAGCAGCCGCCGAATCGGGGGGCCCCAGCATTTT. Amino acid sequence: CASSRRIGGPQHF.

The V and J genes are TRBV18 and TRBJ2-1, with TRBD2 matching 10 bases. V dropped 3 bases and J dropped 4; count of bases not matched to a gene: 6. The germline V gene encodes CDR1 KGHSH and CDR2 LQKENI. The CDR3 consists of 16 residues. The CDR3 sequence is CASSPTERGGYNEQFF. The CDR3 nucleotides are TGTGCCAGCTCACCTACTGAGCGGGGGGGTTACAATGAGCAGTTCTTC.

V is TRBV6-1 and J is TRBJ1-5, with 8 positions matching TRBD1. This CDR3 contains 16 residues. V lost 0 bases to trimming and J lost 4 bases; unmatched junction nucleotides: 5. Germline values: CDR1 MNHNS, CDR2 SASEGT. The CDR3 DNA is TGTGCCAGCAGTGAAGCGCCAGGGGGCCGAAATCAGCCCCAGCATTTT. Protein: CASSEAPGGRNQPQHF.

This chain uses TRBV18 with TRBJ1-4; TRBD1 aligns across 7 bases. V was clipped by 2 bases and J by 11 bases; unmatched bases: 14. Per germline, CDR1 KGHSH and CDR2 LQKENI. This CDR3 comprises 16 residues. CDR3 nucleotides: TGTGCCAGCTCACCATTCGGGGGGGACAGCCCTTCTAAACTGTTTTTT. Translated, it gives CASSPFGGDSPSKLFF.

The gene calls are TRBV5-4 and TRBJ2-3, with TRBD1 as a possible D gene (6 bases). Germline assignment: CDR1 SGHNT and CDR2 YYREEE (reference sequence). The CDR3 runs 16 residues. V was clipped by 5 bases and J by 1 base, with 17 bases between them. CDR3 DNA: TGTGCCAGCAGTCGATGGAGAGGGGGAGGCACAGATACGCAGTATTTT. Translated: CASSRWRGGGTDTQYF. The whole variable domain, filled in from reference TRBV5-4 and TRBJ2-3, reads ETGVTQSPTHLIKTRGQQVTLRCSSQSGHNTVSWYQQALGQGPQFIFQYYREEENGRGNFPPRFSGLQFPNYSSELNVNALELDDSALYLCASSRWRGGGTDTQYFGPGTRLTVL.

This clone has only a few counts. The rearrangement links TRBV10-3 to TRBJ1-2; TRBD1 aligns across 9 bases. With V trimmed by 3 bases and J by 3 bases, 17 bases remained unmatched. The CDR3 has 19 residues. Germline V CDR1 and CDR2: ENHRY, SYGVKD. CDR3 residues: CAISESSGDRAFRDYGYTF. In nucleotides, the CDR3 is TGTGCCATCAGTGAAAGCTCGGGGGACAGGGCTTTTCGGGACTATGGCTACACCTTC.

CDR3 DNA sequence: TGTGCCAGTAGGGCGACTAGCGGGGGCCTCTACAATGAGCAGTTCTTC. Its translation: CASRATSGGLYNEQFF. The chain carries TRBV19 and TRBJ2-1; the match to TRBD2 covers 12 bases. The CDR3 contains 16 residues. Losses at the gene ends were 6 bases for V and 3 bases for J; bases not matched to a gene: 6. From germline, CDR1 is LNHDA and CDR2 SQIVND (reference sequence). Drawing the rest from reference TRBV19 and TRBJ2-1, the complete variable domain is DGGITQSPKYLFRKEGQNVTLSCEQNLNHDAMYWYRQDPGQGLRLIYYSQIVNDFQKGDIAEGYSVSREKKESFPLTVTSAQKNPTAFYLCASRATSGGLYNEQFFGPGTRLTVL.

The chain recombines TRBV4-2 with TRBJ1-2, with D possibly matching TRBD1 (5 bases). Germline V gene sequence: CDR1 LGHNA, CDR2 YNFKEQ. Trimming removed 4 bases from V and 4 bases from J, with 13 bases in between. The CDR3 loop spans 14 amino acids. The CDR3 spells CASSLGGTSYGYTF. Here the CDR3 DNA reads TGTGCCAGCAGCCTCGGGGGGACTAGCTATGGCTACACCTTC.

The V gene is TRBV5-1, the J gene TRBJ2-5, with 7 bases lining up with TRBD1. Germline-derived CDR1 and CDR2 are SGHRS and YFSETQ. Trimming took 4 bases from V and 4 from J; bases not matched to a gene: 7. This CDR3 region has 14 residues. The CDR3 region is CASSPLTGTETQYF. CDR3 bases: TGCGCCAGCAGCCCTCTGACAGGGACAGAGACCCAGTACTTC.

This clone was counted only a few times. This chain connects TRBV19 to TRBJ1-1; D is perhaps TRBD1 (5 bases). The V and J ends lost 5 bases and 2 bases respectively, with 18 bases between them. Germline CDR1 is LNHDA and CDR2 is SQIVND (reference sequence). The CDR3 is 16 residues long. In nucleotides, the CDR3 is TGTGCCAGTAGTCTCCCTTTGGGGCAGTTCAACACTGAAGCTTTCTTT. It specifies CASSLPLGQFNTEAFF.

The chain links TRBV19 to TRBJ1-5; D not certain. Germline assignment: CDR1 LNHDA and CDR2 SQIVND (reference sequence). The germline V and J ends were trimmed by 1 base and 0 bases, with 13 bases remaining between them. The CDR3 covers 17 residues. The CDR3 here is CASSIVWPSLSNQPQHF. The CDR3 DNA sequence: TGTGCCAGTAGTATAGTTTGGCCATCCCTTAGCAATCAGCCCCAGCATTTT.

This chain connects TRBV6-5 to TRBJ1-2; 10 bases are a match to TRBD1. This CDR3 region has 15 residues. Germline trimming cut 8 bases from V and 6 bases from J; bases unmatched to any gene: 12. Looked up from germline, CDR1 is MNHEY and CDR2 is SVGAGI. The CDR3 is CASPIPGQGLHGYTF. CDR3 coding DNA: TGTGCCAGCCCAATCCCGGGACAGGGGCTCCATGGCTACACCTTC.

The genes are TRBV19 and TRBJ2-3; TRBD1 matches at 7 bases. CDR1 is LNHDA and CDR2 is SQIVND in the germline V gene (reference sequence). The V and J ends lost 4 bases and 4 bases, in that order; junction bases with no gene match: 23. This CDR3 is built from 20 residues. The CDR3, as DNA: TGTGCCAGTAGTACCAGCCCCTGGGAGAACAGGGGAGTTGTTGCAGATACGCAGTATTTT. Amino acid sequence: CASSTSPWENRGVVADTQYF.

V is TRBV7-2 and J is TRBJ1-5, with 7 bases that match TRBD1. The junction had 1 base not matched to a gene; V was cut back by 1 base and J by 7 bases. Germline values: CDR1 SGHTA, CDR2 FQGNSA. This CDR3 has 13 residues. CDR3 in amino acids: CASSLGTGQPQHF. The CDR3 coding sequence is TGTGCCAGCAGCTTAGGGACAGGCCAGCCCCAGCATTTT.

The chain recombines TRBV30 with TRBJ1-1; D perhaps matches TRBD1 (5 bases). With 4 bases removed from V and 11 bases from J, the gap between germline ends came to 20 bases. The germline CDR1 and CDR2 sequences are GTSNPN and SVGIG (reference sequence). CDR3 length: 13 amino acids. For the CDR3, the DNA is TGTGCCTGGACAGGGCAGCGAGCCTCTGGGGCTTTCTTT. This encodes CAWTGQRASGAFF.

The count of this clone is one. CDR3 DNA: TGTGCCAGCAGTGGAAGAACAGGGAACTATGGCTACACCTTC. Its protein is CASSGRTGNYGYTF. J is TRBJ1-2 and V is TRBV2, with D perhaps matching TRBD1 (6 bases). Germline V gives CDR1 SNHLY, CDR2 FYNNEI. Trimming took off 4 bases at V and 2 bases at J, with 11 bases between the two ends. The CDR3 consists of 14 residues.